A single sample gave rise to the 16 T cell receptor beta chains below, sequenced in a study of cytomegalovirus exposure and HLA in healthy donors. Primers included in the PCR were 60 Vbeta and 13 Jbeta primers. Measured with immunoSEQ multiplex PCR; TCRdb has only the in-frame clones, and not every one. Among 110,000 to 150,000 clones, around 82% were seen once, and the ten largest hold 2% to 3%. Sequencing was carried out using PBMCs. The receptors here all came from a woman between 18 and 29 years old in good health and CMV-seropositive.

This clone was observed once. The chain carries TRBV11-2 and TRBJ2-7; D may be TRBD1 (6 bases). The CDR3 is 14 amino acids. The V and J ends lost 3 bases and 3 bases respectively, with 12 bases between them. Germline V CDR1 and CDR2: SGHAT, FQNNGV. The CDR3 loop reads CASSFRDTVYEQYF. CDR3 DNA sequence: TGTGCCAGCAGCTTCCGGGACACCGTCTACGAGCAGTACTTC.

The rearrangement uses TRBV7-2 and TRBJ1-2, with 7 bases lining up with TRBD1. This CDR3 has 14 amino acids. Unmatched junction bases numbered 5, after V lost 3 bases and J lost 4 bases. From germline, CDR1 is SGHTA and CDR2 FQGNSA. In DNA, the CDR3 is TGTGCCAGCAGCTTGGCAGGGGGTTTCTATGGCTACACCTTC. This codes for CASSLAGGFYGYTF.

This clone was counted only a few times. The chain joins TRBV27 to TRBJ2-1, with TRBD2 as a possible D gene (6 bases). Trimming removed 1 base at V and 6 bases at J, with 10 bases between. The CDR3 contains 14 residues. Germline CDR1 reads MNHEY; CDR2 reads SMNVEV (reference sequence). As DNA, the CDR3 is TGTGCCAGCAGTTTATTAACTAGCTTCAATGAGCAGTTCTTC. As protein: CASSLLTSFNEQFF.

This CDR3 reads CASGLQGQGPWQYF. In DNA, the CDR3 is TGTGCTAGTGGACTACAGGGACAGGGGCCATGGCAGTACTTC. The V gene is TRBV12-5, the J gene TRBJ2-7, with 10 nucleotides matching TRBD1. Germline lookup yields CDR1 LGHNT and CDR2 FRNRAP. V lost 6 bases and J lost 9; bases outside the gene matches: 11. CDR3 size: 14 residues.

The gene calls are TRBV4-3 and TRBJ2-5; TRBD1 matches at 11 bases. The DNA matches TRBJ2-7 better at its end, which makes the J call doubtful. Germline-derived CDR1 and CDR2 are LGHNA and YSLEER. This CDR3 region has 16 residues. CDR3 sequence (DNA): TGCGCCAGCAGCCAAGCTCCGGGACAGGGGGCCTACGAGCAGTACTTC. Translation: CASSQAPGQGAYEQYF.

The chain combines TRBV14 with TRBJ1-6; the D gene is possibly TRBD1 (6 bases). Between the trimmed V and J ends, which lost 6 bases and 3 bases, there was a span of 12 bases. There are 15 residues in the CDR3. In germline, CDR1 is SGHDN, CDR2 FVKESK. In nucleotides, the CDR3 is TGTGCCAGCAGAGGGGGGGACCGCTATAATTCACCCCTCCACTTT. Translation: CASRGGDRYNSPLHF.

This clone was observed a handful of times. The V gene is TRBV4-3, the J gene TRBJ2-2, with 10 bases lining up with TRBD1. The CDR3 loop spans 16 amino acids. V lost 2 bases, J lost 8 bases, and 8 bases stayed unmatched. CDR1 LGHNA and CDR2 YSLEER come from the germline V gene. The CDR3 coding sequence is TGCGCCAGCAGCCAAATCCTTGACAGGGGGCTAGGGGAGCTGTTTTTT. It yields the protein CASSQILDRGLGELFF.

This clone was counted a few times. V is TRBV7-7 and J is TRBJ2-7; D gene ambiguous. The CDR3 runs to 13 residues. Trimming shortened V by 1 base and J by 4 bases, and 8 bases separated the two germline ends. Germline CDR1 reads SSHAT; CDR2 reads FNYEAQ (reference sequence). The CDR3 DNA reads TGTGCCAGCAGCTTAGGCAGGCAATACGAGCAGTACTTC. Protein sequence: CASSLGRQYEQYF.

This clone occurred once. V is TRBV7-2 and J is TRBJ1-2; 8 nucleotides line up with TRBD1. The CDR3 extends over 16 amino acids. Germline assignment: CDR1 SGHTA and CDR2 FQGNSA. Trimming took 6 bases from V and 0 from J; bases not matched to a gene: 9. The CDR3 here is CASSRQGWPSNYGYTF. CDR3 DNA sequence: TGTGCCAGCAGTAGACAGGGGTGGCCCTCTAACTATGGCTACACCTTC.

This chain joins TRBV11-2 and TRBJ2-5; TRBD2 might be the D (6 bases). Looked up from germline, CDR1 is SGHAT and CDR2 is FQNNGV. CDR3 size: 13 residues. Between the trimmed V and J ends, which lost 6 bases and 11 bases, there was a span of 19 bases. The CDR3 here is CASRPLSYREQYF. The CDR3 DNA reads TGTGCCAGCAGGCCACTGAGTTACCGGGAGCAGTACTTC.

J is TRBJ2-7 and V is TRBV4-3; 8 bases are shared with TRBD2. J was trimmed by 0 bases and V by 1 base; bases with no gene match: 2. The CDR3 extends over 15 amino acids. Per the germline V gene, CDR1 is LGHNA and CDR2 is YSLEER. DNA of the CDR3: TGCGCCAGCAGCCAAGGAGCGGGGGACTCCTACGAGCAGTACTTC. Translated, it gives CASSQGAGDSYEQYF.

This chain uses TRBV7-2 with TRBJ1-4; possible D gene TRBD1, 5 bases. Trimming removed 5 bases from V and 5 bases from J, with 21 bases in between. The CDR3 runs to 17 residues. Germline CDR1 SGHTA, CDR2 FQGNSA. The DNA for the CDR3 is TGTGCCAGCAGCCGAGCGGGACGTAGGGGCCCCAATGAAAAACTGTTTTTT. Its translation: CASSRAGRRGPNEKLFF.

The rearrangement uses TRBV29-1 and TRBJ1-6, with D possibly being TRBD1 (5 bases). The CDR3 is made up of 14 amino acids. V lost 5 bases and J lost 6, with 14 bases in between. Looked up from germline, CDR1 is SQVTM and CDR2 is ANQGSEA. CDR3 region: CSVLEDTLNSPLHF. CDR3 DNA: TGCAGCGTTTTAGAGGACACACTTAATTCACCCCTCCACTTT. Together with reference TRBV29-1 and TRBJ1-6, the CDR3 gives the full variable domain: SAVISQKPSRDICQRGTSLTIQCQVDSQVTMMFWYRQQPGQSLTLIATANQGSEATYESGFVIDKFPISRPNLTFSTLTVSNMSPEDSSIYLCSVLEDTLNSPLHFGNGTRLTVT.

The CDR3 DNA follows: TGTGCTAGTGGCCCCGGGACAGGGTACAATGAGCAGTTCTTC. It is translated as CASGPGTGYNEQFF. The rearrangement uses TRBV12-5 and TRBJ2-1; 9 bases align to TRBD1. CDR1 is LGHNT and CDR2 is FRNRAP in the germline V gene. J gave up 4 bases and V 6 bases, and 4 bases lay outside the gene matches. The CDR3 is 14 residues long.

The rearrangement links TRBV4-1 to TRBJ2-5; 9 nucleotides align to TRBD2. The V gene's germline CDR1 is MGHRA and CDR2 YSYEKL. The junction had 11 bases not matched to a gene; V was cut back by 3 bases and J by 6 bases. CDR3 length equals 16 residues. For the CDR3, the DNA is TGCGCCAGCAGCCATCCGACTAGCGGAGGAGGCAAGACCCAGTACTTC. It encodes CASSHPTSGGGKTQYF.

On this clone: Other DNA sequences from this sample encode an identical CDR3 as well. The V gene is TRBV9, the J gene TRBJ2-1; TRBD2 agrees at 8 bases. This CDR3 has 15 amino acids. The trim removed 2 bases at V and 0 bases at J, leaving 1 base unmatched. Germline V CDR1 and CDR2: SGDLS, YYNGEE. In DNA form, the CDR3 reads TGTGCCAGCAGCGTCGGGGGGGGCTCCTACAATGAGCAGTTCTTC. Translated, it gives CASSVGGGSYNEQFF.